These 13 T cell receptor beta chains originate from one sample sequenced in a study of T cell responses to AZD1222 COVID-19 vaccine. Produced via immunoSEQ multiplex PCR; TCRdb's table is partial and in-frame only. The table shows roughly 97,000 clones, with approximately 88% occurring only once. The sample here was peripheral blood, taken on day 0 of AZD1222 vaccination. Every receptor here comes from an adult in good health.

J is TRBJ2-7 and V is TRBV6-5, with 9 bases that match TRBD1. CDR1 and CDR2 from the germline V gene are MNHEY and SVGAGI. After removal of 7 bases from V and 3 bases from J, the junction contained 10 bases not matched to a gene. The CDR3 contains 15 residues. DNA of the CDR3: TGTGCCAGCATCGACCCCGGGACAGGGATCTACGAGCAGTACTTC. Translating gives CASIDPGTGIYEQYF.

V is TRBV5-4 and J is TRBJ2-2; 13 bases line up with TRBD2. The germline V gene encodes CDR1 SGHNT and CDR2 YYREEE (reference sequence). CDR3 length equals 16 residues. With 4 bases clipped from V and 2 bases from J, the junction kept 2 bases outside the gene matches. The DNA for the CDR3 is TGTGCCAGCAGCAAGGGACTAGCGGGAAACACCGGGGAGCTGTTTTTT. Its protein product is CASSKGLAGNTGELFF. Full variable domain (outside the CDR3, taken from reference TRBV5-4 and TRBJ2-2): ETGVTQSPTHLIKTRGQQVTLRCSSQSGHNTVSWYQQALGQGPQFIFQYYREEENGRGNFPPRFSGLQFPNYSSELNVNALELDDSALYLCASSKGLAGNTGELFFGEGSRLTVL.

This sequence joins TRBV6-5 and TRBJ2-1; the D is unclear. V was trimmed by 6 bases and J by 7 bases, leaving 7 bases between them. CDR1 is MNHEY, CDR2 SVGAGI, per germline. This CDR3 has 11 amino acids. CDR3 nucleotides: TGTGCCAGCAGGTTTTTGAATGAGCAGTTCTTC. Its translation: CASRFLNEQFF.

This chain connects TRBV6-5 to TRBJ1-1; D call uncertain. The CDR3 contains 15 residues. V lost 9 bases to trimming and J lost 0 bases, with 17 bases between them. Germline CDR1 reads MNHEY; CDR2 reads SVGAGI. The CDR3 spells CASPPYALMNTEAFF. CDR3 in DNA: TGTGCCAGTCCACCCTATGCCCTTATGAACACTGAAGCTTTCTTT.

V is TRBV7-2 and J is TRBJ2-3; D possibly corresponds to TRBD2 (7 bases). The ends were cut back, 1 base at V and 0 bases at J, with 17 bases in the middle. Looked up from germline, CDR1 is SGHTA and CDR2 is FQGNSA. This CDR3 region has 18 residues. The CDR3 nucleotides are TGTGCCAGCAGCTTAGGGTTAGGGGGAGGGTCTAGCACAGATACGCAGTATTTT. Translation gives CASSLGLGGGSSTDTQYF.

This clone was picked up a small number of times. V usage is TRBV30 and J usage is TRBJ2-1; D is unclear. This CDR3 spans 10 amino acids. The V end was cut by 1 base, the J end by 8 bases, with 3 bases between. From germline, CDR1 is GTSNPN and CDR2 SVGIG (reference sequence). Here the CDR3 reads CAWSEDEQFF. In nucleotides, the CDR3 is TGTGCCTGGAGTGAGGATGAGCAGTTCTTC.

The chain is built from TRBV23-1 and TRBJ2-7, with 8 bases matching TRBD1. Being an ORF, TRBV23-1 has a function that is uncertain. This CDR3 region has 13 residues. The CDR3 spells CGPVRTGCSEQYF. In nucleotides, the CDR3 is TGCGGCCCTGTCCGGACAGGGTGTAGCGAGCAGTACTTC.

The chain joins TRBV19 to TRBJ2-1, with a tentative D call TRBD2 (5 bases). V was clipped by 6 bases and J by 4 bases, with 16 bases between them. This CDR3 is built from 15 residues. CDR1 is LNHDA and CDR2 is SQIVND in the germline V gene (reference sequence). CDR3 bases: TGTGCCAGTAGCATGGGGAGAGGGCAATACAATGAGCAGTTCTTC. Protein product: CASSMGRGQYNEQFF.

The J gene is TRBJ2-7, the V gene TRBV20-1; no firm D call. Germline V gene sequence: CDR1 DFQATT, CDR2 SNEGSKA (reference sequence). There are 11 residues in the CDR3. V lost 7 bases to trimming and J lost 3 bases, with 10 bases between them. The CDR3 DNA follows: TGCAGTGGTCATCGCGGCTACGAGCAGTACTTC. As protein: CSGHRGYEQYF.

The rearrangement uses TRBV3-1 (or the pseudogene TRBV3-2) and TRBJ1-2; TRBD1 matches at 9 bases. Germline CDR1 LGHDT, CDR2 YNNKEL (reference sequence). This CDR3 spans 14 amino acids. V lost 3 bases to trimming and J lost 8 bases; unmatched junction nucleotides: 7. The CDR3 loop reads CASSQEQGAGGYTF. In DNA form, the CDR3 reads TGTGCCAGCAGCCAGGAACAGGGGGCCGGCGGCTACACCTTC.

This chain uses TRBV7-7 with TRBJ1-2; D not resolved. Germline V gene lookup returns CDR1 SSHAT and CDR2 FNYEAQ (reference sequence). This CDR3 spans 16 amino acids. V lost 2 bases and J 4 bases, leaving 17 bases between the germline ends. CDR3 sequence (DNA): TGTGCCAGCAGCTTAATTAAGGCTCCTGTCCTCTATGGCTACACCTTC. Its translation: CASSLIKAPVLYGYTF.

This chain uses TRBV9 with TRBJ1-2; maybe TRBD1 (6 bases). Germline assignment: CDR1 SGDLS and CDR2 YYNGEE. This CDR3 is 16 amino acids long. V lost 0 bases and J 5 bases, leaving 17 bases between the germline ends. DNA of the CDR3: TGTGCCAGCAGCGTAGTCGGGGGGGCGGCGTCATATGGCTACACCTTC. Amino acid sequence: CASSVVGGAASYGYTF.

The chain has TRBV24-1 and TRBJ2-1, with D perhaps TRBD2 (6 bases). Germline V gene lookup returns CDR1 KGHDR and CDR2 SFDVKD. The CDR3 spans 15 residues. V was pared by 1 base and J by 3 bases, with 9 bases between. Here the CDR3 DNA reads TGTGCCACCAGTGATTTAGCTAGCGACTACAATGAGCAGTTCTTC. Translated, it gives CATSDLASDYNEQFF.